The clone carrying this TCR beta chain has a handful of counts. The target antigen is unknown. Trimming stripped 4 bases from V and 1 base from J, with 20 bases between. Germline lookup yields CDR1 LGHDT and CDR2 YNNKEL (reference sequence). The CDR3 has 18 residues. This sample was included in a study of blood T cells in healthy people across ages. For every donor, a draw yielded about 10 milliliters of peripheral blood. Each sample yielded at least 6 million isolated PBMCs. Through a sample-barcoded 5' primer and a J-beta primer mix, a second PCR was run for about 6 to 11 cycles. Every cDNA molecule bore a tag from a template-switch adaptor containing 12 random nucleotides. Each CDR3 protein is one row after TCRdb ran MiXCR on the 5' RACE reads. Among about 970,000 distinct CDR3 sequences, roughly 51% were seen once, and the ten largest hold around 21%. Overall study findings and caveats: Changes seen in expanded clonotypes were possibly confounded by donor CMV status left unknown.

V is TRBV3-1 and J is TRBJ2-1; either TRBD1 or TRBD2 may supply D (5 bases each). The sequenced sample consisted of blood. The clonotype originates from a woman in her fifties or sixties in good health. Here the CDR3 reads CASSLRDPSRFSYNEQFF. The CDR3 region has the DNA TGTGCCAGCAGCCTTCGGGACCCTAGCCGATTTTCCTACAATGAGCAGTTCTTC.